The text below deals with one TCR beta chain. This CDR3 is also generated by other DNA sequences in the sample. The sample comes from a study of blood T cell repertoires in COVID-19. V was cut by 1 base and J by 0 bases, with 7 bases left in between. Germline V gene data show CDR1 as SGHAT and CDR2 as FQNNGV. The length of the CDR3 is 14 residues. In the original workflow: Counts of nucleated cells, estimated from reference gene primer amplification, were obtained. Here immunoSEQ multiplex PCR was the method, and the copy in TCRdb shows in-frame clones only, minus some. The V and J calls and clone size were taken over from that table, and D and trimming were inferred from the DNA. Of a few hundred thousand clones listed, about 90% were seen once; the top ten hold 2.5% to 3%.

Sequencing used PBMCs or T cells enriched from blood (not recorded which). This TCR came from a woman aged 25 to 39 who had recovered from COVID-19. The chain is built from TRBV11-2 and TRBJ2-7; D not resolved. The CDR3, as DNA: TGTGCCAGCAGCTTAGGTCGCGGCTCCTACGAGCAGTACTTC. Translation gives CASSLGRGSYEQYF.